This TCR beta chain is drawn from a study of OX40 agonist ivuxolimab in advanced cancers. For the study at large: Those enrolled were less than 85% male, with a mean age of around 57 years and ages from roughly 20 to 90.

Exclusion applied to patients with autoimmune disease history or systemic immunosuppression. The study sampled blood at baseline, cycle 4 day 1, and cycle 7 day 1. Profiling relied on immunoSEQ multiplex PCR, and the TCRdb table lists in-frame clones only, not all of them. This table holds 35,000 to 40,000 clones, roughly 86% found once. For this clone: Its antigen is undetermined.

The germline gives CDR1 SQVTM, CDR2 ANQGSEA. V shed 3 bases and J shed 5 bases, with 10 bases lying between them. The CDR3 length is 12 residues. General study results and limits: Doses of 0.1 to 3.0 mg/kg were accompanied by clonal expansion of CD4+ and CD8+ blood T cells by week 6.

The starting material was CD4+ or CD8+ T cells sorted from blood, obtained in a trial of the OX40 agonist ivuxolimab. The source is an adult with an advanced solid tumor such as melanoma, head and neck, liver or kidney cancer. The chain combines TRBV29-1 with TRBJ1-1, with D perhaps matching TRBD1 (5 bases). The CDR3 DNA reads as TGCAGCGTTGACAGGGCCGGGACTGAAGCTTTCTTT. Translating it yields CSVDRAGTEAFF.